Described below is a single T cell receptor (beta chain) sequence and its context. It lacks a known antigen. No base quality values were provided; no much bigger clone lies one nucleotide off. These data originate in a study of blood T cell repertoires in COVID-19 (dated by TCRdb to 2020 to 2022). Notes on the research overall: Samples covering the acute and convalescent phases of COVID-19 were provided by collaborators in the United States, Italy and Spain. Where available, HLA class I and class II types were obtained from metadata supplied by the sample provider rather than from assay-based typing. Subjects who had been exposed to COVID-19, were actively infected with it, or had recovered from it provided the deeply sampled blood TCRbeta repertoires that made up the dataset. The prospective study material was composed of cDNA or gDNA derived from T cells, B-cell-depleted T cells, or PBMCs. The repertoires were released in a freely available public database meant as a resource for research on the immune response to SARS-CoV-2. Nearly every sample came with metadata listing a de-identified subject ID, COVID-19 status, age in years and sex. Samples came from the ongoing ImmuneRACE study (first 160 participants) plus 1,254 subjects from 6 global collaborators. The investigation overall reported the following: Clinical and demographic metadata were provided uncurated, with the amount varying by source and participant.

TCRbeta CDR3 regions were amplified from genomic DNA using the immunoSEQ Assay, a bias-controlled multiplex PCR. The paper's processing steps were these. Nucleated cell counts per sample were estimated from amplification of reference gene primers within the assay. To quantify the absolute abundance of each unique TCRbeta CDR3 rearrangement, sequence reads were collapsed and filtered. For each sample, productive Simpson clonality was calculated as the square root of Simpson's diversity index across productive rearrangements. The immuneACCESS repertoire file appears here via TCRdb, limited to in-frame rearrangements. These files lack a portion of the clones; in checked studies, under half of the deficit traces to unresolved V genes, and the cause of the others is not known. The V and J calls and the clone size are those of that table, but D and trimming were determined from the DNA. This sample comprises 200,000 to 300,000 clones, 86% of them detected only once. The ten largest clones add up to 2.6% of the sample.

The CDR3 has 14 amino acids, counting the end cysteine and phenylalanine. The CDR3 DNA has 42 bases and is translated from base 1. The germline V gene sets CDR1 to SGHTA and CDR2 to FQGNSA. The V end loses 1 base and the J end loses 4 bases, and a stretch of 10 bases separates them. In the prospective study, participants were 18 to 89 years old, resided in about two dozen geographic areas of the United States, and were enrolled through a virtual design. In the prospective study, participants were assigned to cohorts based on the clinical history participants reported in a screening survey and a study questionnaire. ImmuneRACE Cohort 3 recovered participants were defined by two consecutive negative NP/OP PCR tests, healthcare professional clearance, or symptom resolution. In the prospective study, mobile phlebotomists collected whole blood, serum and a nasopharyngeal or oropharyngeal swab from each participant. Additional blood draws and questionnaires over an approximately 2-month period could optionally be provided by prospective study participants. Before DNA extraction, prospective study blood samples were shipped either frozen or at room temperature.

This TCR was sampled from a woman between 18 and 30 years old who had recovered from COVID-19. The sample was PBMCs or T cells enriched from blood (not recorded which). The V and J segments used are TRBV7-2 and TRBJ2-5; a weak D assignment points to TRBD2 (6 bases agree). The DNA is as follows: TGTGCCAGCAGCTTAGTTACTAGCTTAGAGACCCAGTACTTC. Its protein is CASSLVTSLETQYF.